These 10 T cell receptor beta chains share one sample of origin, sequenced in a study of shared clonotypes between healthy human individuals. Profiled with immunoSEQ multiplex PCR; TCRdb holds only in-frame clones, not every one. Of about 2.4 million clones in the sample, around nine tenths are singletons; the top ten hold about 0.13%. The specimen was naive CD4+ T cells sorted from blood. As to subset: CD45RA+ positively selected. These receptors were collected from a young man in good health.

V and J are TRBV7-3 and TRBJ2-1; D is undetermined. V lost 0 bases and J 3 bases, leaving 3 bases between the germline ends. CDR3 length: 13 amino acids. Per germline, CDR1 SGHTA and CDR2 FQGTGA. The CDR3 DNA reads TGTGCCAGCAGCTTAACGTTCTACAATGAGCAGTTCTTC. Its translation is CASSLTFYNEQFF.

CDR3 nucleotide sequence: TGTGCCAGCAGTGTGGAGGGATCCTATGGCTACACCTTC. Protein sequence: CASSVEGSYGYTF. The chain combines TRBV6-1 with TRBJ1-2; no clear D gene. Germline CDR1 and CDR2: MNHNS and SASEGT. V was cut by 4 bases and J by 4 bases, with 10 bases left in between. This CDR3 contains 13 residues.

This rearrangement joins TRBV7-2 to TRBJ2-1, with unresolved D. This CDR3 comprises 14 residues. The V end was cut by 2 bases, the J end by 5 bases, with 10 bases between. Germline V lookup: CDR1 SGHTA, CDR2 FQGNSA. CDR3 coding DNA: TGTGCCAGCAGCTTATGGTACGATAACAATGAGCAGTTCTTC. Translated: CASSLWYDNNEQFF.

This chain joins TRBV2 and TRBJ2-2; weak D call: TRBD1 (6 bases). The CDR3 runs 13 residues. Germline CDR1 reads SNHLY; CDR2 reads FYNNEI. V was shortened by 7 bases and J by 4 bases, with 10 bases between the two germline ends. The CDR3: CASNRESTGELFF. The CDR3, as DNA: TGTGCCAGCAACAGGGAAAGCACCGGGGAGCTGTTTTTT. The full variable domain, with the rest looked up from reference TRBV2 and TRBJ2-2, is EPEVTQTPSHQVTQMGQEVILRCVPISNHLYFYWYRQILGQKVEFLVSFYNNEISEKSEIFDDQFSVERPDGSNFTLKIRSTKLEDSAMYFCASNRESTGELFFGEGSRLTVL.

This rearrangement joins TRBV2 to TRBJ1-2; D unclear. This CDR3 is built from 12 residues. V was shortened by 5 bases and J by 10 bases, with 14 bases between the two germline ends. Looked up from germline, CDR1 is SNHLY and CDR2 is FYNNEI. CDR3 coding DNA: TGTGCCAGCAGTCCGAGCGCGCAATTCTACACCTTC. Protein sequence: CASSPSAQFYTF.

The V and J genes are TRBV5-1 and TRBJ2-3, with a possible D match to TRBD2 (6 bases). The germline V gene has CDR1 SGHRS and CDR2 YFSETQ. The CDR3 runs 14 residues. The V end was cut by 5 bases, the J end by 3 bases, with 13 bases between. CDR3 loop: CASRSPGRTDTQYF. The CDR3 coding sequence is TGCGCCAGCAGATCCCCCGGGAGAACAGATACGCAGTATTTT. Full variable domain (missing parts from reference TRBV5-1 and TRBJ2-3): KAGVTQTPRYLIKTRGQQVTLSCSPISGHRSVSWYQQTPGQGLQFLFEYFSETQRNKGNFPGRFSGRQFSNSRSEMNVSTLELGDSALYLCASRSPGRTDTQYFGPGTRLTVL.

DNA of the CDR3: TGTGCCAGCAGTGAGACTAGCGGGGGGGAGACCCAGTACTTC. It is translated as CASSETSGGETQYF. The chain joins TRBV6-4 to TRBJ2-5; 13 bases align to TRBD2. J gave up 5 bases and V 3 bases, and 0 bases lay outside the gene matches. This CDR3 has 14 residues. CDR1 MRHNA and CDR2 SNTAGT come from the germline V gene.

V and J are TRBV7-2 and TRBJ2-7, with 12 bases that match TRBD2. Germline loops: CDR1 SGHTA, CDR2 FQGNSA. With V trimmed by 5 bases and J by 2 bases, 4 bases remained unmatched. There are 15 residues in the CDR3. This CDR3 reads CASSARLAGAYEQYF. CDR3 nucleotide sequence: TGTGCCAGCAGCGCCAGACTAGCGGGAGCCTACGAGCAGTACTTC. Full variable domain (outside the CDR3, taken from reference TRBV7-2 and TRBJ2-7): GAGVSQSPSNKVTEKGKDVELRCDPISGHTALYWYRQSLGQGLEFLIYFQGNSAPDKSGLPSDRFSAERTGGSVSTLTIQRTQQEDSAVYLCASSARLAGAYEQYFGPGTRLTVT.

The gene calls are TRBV30 and TRBJ2-1; 7 nucleotides match TRBD2. This CDR3 is built from 15 residues. V lost 2 bases and J lost 4; bases outside the gene matches: 8. CDR1 and CDR2 (germline): GTSNPN, SVGIG (reference sequence). The CDR3 reads CAWSSVGGAYNEQFF. CDR3 sequence (DNA): TGTGCCTGGAGTTCCGTGGGAGGGGCGTACAATGAGCAGTTCTTC.

This clone came up once. CDR3 residues: CAWRRSGRSPDEQYF. The CDR3 coding sequence is TGTGCCTGGAGGAGGAGCGGGAGGTCCCCTGACGAGCAGTACTTC. The gene calls are TRBV30 and TRBJ2-7; the match to TRBD2 covers 9 bases. Germline V gives CDR1 GTSNPN, CDR2 SVGIG (reference sequence). The CDR3 has 15 amino acids. Trimming removed 3 bases from V and 5 bases from J; junction bases left unmatched: 11.